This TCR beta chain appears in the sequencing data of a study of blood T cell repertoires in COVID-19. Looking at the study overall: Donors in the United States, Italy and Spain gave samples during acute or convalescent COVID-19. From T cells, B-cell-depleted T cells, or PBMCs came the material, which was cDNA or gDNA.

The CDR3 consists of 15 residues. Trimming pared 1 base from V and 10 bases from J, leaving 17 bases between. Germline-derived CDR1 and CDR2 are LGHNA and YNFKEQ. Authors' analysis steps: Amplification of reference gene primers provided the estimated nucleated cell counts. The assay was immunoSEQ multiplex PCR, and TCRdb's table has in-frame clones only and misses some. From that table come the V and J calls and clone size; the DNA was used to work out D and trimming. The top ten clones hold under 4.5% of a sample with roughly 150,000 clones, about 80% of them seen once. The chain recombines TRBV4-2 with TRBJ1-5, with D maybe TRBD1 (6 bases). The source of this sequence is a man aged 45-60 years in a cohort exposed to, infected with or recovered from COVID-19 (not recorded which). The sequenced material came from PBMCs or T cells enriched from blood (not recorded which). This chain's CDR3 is CASSQAVGAMSPQHF. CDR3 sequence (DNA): TGTGCCAGCAGCCAAGCGGTGGGGGCAATGAGTCCCCAGCATTTT.